This is a list of T cell receptor beta chains from one sample in a study of cytomegalovirus exposure and HLA in healthy donors. Produced via immunoSEQ multiplex PCR; TCRdb's table is partial and in-frame only. The table shows roughly 190,000 clones, with roughly 80% occurring only once. Specimen: PBMCs. The receptors originated from a woman under 30 in good health and CMV-seronegative. Each CDR3 is given with its conserved first and last residue. A D gene is named only where the DNA matches it firmly. Size values are once, few and many counts, or a class for expanded clones, and some rows have none.

V gene: TRBV19; D gene: TRBD1; clone size: once; J gene: TRBJ1-5; CDR3 DNA: TGTGCCAGTACCTCCTGGACAGGGGCTGATCAGCCCCAGCATTTT; CDR3 protein: CASTSWTGADQPQHF
V gene: TRBV6-6; D gene: -; clone size: -; J gene: TRBJ2-3; CDR3 DNA: TGTGCCAGCAGCTTAGCTGGGACGCAGTATTTT; CDR3 protein: CASSLAGTQYF
V gene: TRBV10-3; D gene: -; clone size: -; J gene: TRBJ1-2; CDR3 DNA: TGTGCCATCAGTGAGTCGACGGACAGCCCCGCGTTCTATGGCTACACCTTC; CDR3 protein: CAISESTDSPAFYGYTF
V gene: TRBV29-1; D gene: -; clone size: -; J gene: TRBJ2-1; CDR3 DNA: TGCAGCGTTGAGGAGAGGAACAATGAGCAGTTCTTC; CDR3 protein: CSVEERNNEQFF
V gene: TRBV5-8; D gene: -; clone size: -; J gene: TRBJ1-5; CDR3 DNA: TGTGCCAGCAGCTTCTCAGGTCAACAGCCCCAGCATTTT; CDR3 protein: CASSFSGQQPQHF
V gene: TRBV5-6; D gene: -; clone size: -; J gene: TRBJ2-3; CDR3 DNA: TGTGCCAGCAGCTTAGGACTCGCTCTGATAGATACGCAGTATTTT; CDR3 protein: CASSLGLALIDTQYF
V gene: TRBV7-2; D gene: -; clone size: -; J gene: TRBJ2-3; CDR3 DNA: TGTGCCAGCAGCTTAGGGCTCACAGATACGCAGTATTTT; CDR3 protein: CASSLGLTDTQYF
V gene: TRBV12-5; D gene: TRBD1; clone size: once; J gene: TRBJ2-3; CDR3 DNA: TGTGCTAGTGGTTTGGACCGACAGGGGGTTTCAGATACGCAGTATTTT; CDR3 protein: CASGLDRQGVSDTQYF
V gene: TRBV30; D gene: TRBD2; clone size: -; J gene: TRBJ2-3; CDR3 DNA: TGTGCCTGGAGTGTCTCTAGCGGTTGGGGAACAGATACGCAGTATTTT; CDR3 protein: CAWSVSSGWGTDTQYF
V gene: TRBV7-6; D gene: -; clone size: -; J gene: TRBJ1-2; CDR3 DNA: TGTGCCAGCAGCTTAGGGGCCTCTCGTCGCTATGGCTACACCTTC; CDR3 protein: CASSLGASRRYGYTF
V gene: TRBV7-2; D gene: TRBD2; clone size: -; J gene: TRBJ2-7; CDR3 DNA: TGTGCCAGCAGCCCGACTAGCGGACCGTACGAGCAGTACTTC; CDR3 protein: CASSPTSGPYEQYF
V gene: TRBV27; D gene: TRBD2; clone size: -; J gene: TRBJ2-1; CDR3 DNA: TGTGCCAGCAGTATACTAGCGGGCTCCTACAATGAGCAGTTCTTC; CDR3 protein: CASSILAGSYNEQFF
V gene: TRBV11-2; D gene: -; clone size: -; J gene: TRBJ2-1; CDR3 DNA: TGTGCCAGCAGCTTATGGTTCTGGAGCTCCTACAATGAGCAGTTCTTC; CDR3 protein: CASSLWFWSSYNEQFF
V gene: TRBV30; D gene: TRBD2; clone size: once; J gene: TRBJ2-7; CDR3 DNA: TGTGCCTGGAGCGCCCCTCCTAGCGGGAGTTGGTCCTACGAGCAGTACTTC; CDR3 protein: CAWSAPPSGSWSYEQYF
V gene: TRBV9; D gene: -; clone size: -; J gene: TRBJ2-3; CDR3 DNA: TGTGCCAGCAGCGTAGATATAGGGGCAGATACGCAGTATTTT; CDR3 protein: CASSVDIGADTQYF
V gene: TRBV27; D gene: -; clone size: -; J gene: TRBJ2-4; CDR3 DNA: TGTGCCAGCCCCGGGAAGGGCGGGGTAGCCAAAAACATTCAGTACTTC; CDR3 protein: CASPGKGGVAKNIQYF
V gene: TRBV7-9; D gene: -; clone size: few; J gene: TRBJ1-5; CDR3 DNA: TGTGCCAGCAGCCCCCGAGGTCCGGAAAATCCCCAGCATTTT; CDR3 protein: CASSPRGPENPQHF
V gene: TRBV7-2; D gene: -; clone size: -; J gene: TRBJ1-2; CDR3 DNA: TGTGCCAGCAGCCCACGAGCCGGCTACACCTTC; CDR3 protein: CASSPRAGYTF
V gene: TRBV28; D gene: -; clone size: -; J gene: TRBJ1-5; CDR3 DNA: TGTGCCAGCAGTGACAGATATCAGCCCCAGCATTTT; CDR3 protein: CASSDRYQPQHF
V gene: TRBV11-2; D gene: -; clone size: -; J gene: TRBJ1-3; CDR3 DNA: TGTGCCAGCAGCTGGACAGTTGGAGGAAACACCATATATTTT; CDR3 protein: CASSWTVGGNTIYF
V gene: TRBV19; D gene: TRBD1; clone size: -; J gene: TRBJ2-7; CDR3 DNA: TGTGCCAGTAGTTTGGGACAGGGGGCTGCCTACGAGCAGTACTTC; CDR3 protein: CASSLGQGAAYEQYF
V gene: TRBV30; D gene: TRBD1; clone size: -; J gene: TRBJ1-5; CDR3 DNA: TGTGCCTGGAGCGGGACAGGGGGATCTAGTCAGCCCCAGCATTTT; CDR3 protein: CAWSGTGGSSQPQHF
V gene: TRBV6-6; D gene: TRBD1; clone size: -; J gene: TRBJ2-1; CDR3 DNA: TGTGCCAGCAGTTACGGGGACAGGGGTTACAATGAGCAGTTCTTC; CDR3 protein: CASSYGDRGYNEQFF
V gene: TRBV25-1; D gene: TRBD1; clone size: few; J gene: TRBJ1-1; CDR3 DNA: TGTGCCAGCAGTGAAGTAACAGGGACAGCCCATATTGAAGCTTTCTTT; CDR3 protein: CASSEVTGTAHIEAFF
V gene: TRBV19; D gene: -; clone size: -; J gene: TRBJ2-3; CDR3 DNA: TGTGCCAGTAGTCCAAGAACTAGCACAGATACGCAGTATTTT; CDR3 protein: CASSPRTSTDTQYF
V gene: TRBV5-1; D gene: -; clone size: -; J gene: TRBJ2-2; CDR3 DNA: TGCGCCAGCAGCTTGGTTCCAGCGGGGAACACCGGGGAGCTGTTTTTT; CDR3 protein: CASSLVPAGNTGELFF
V gene: TRBV19; D gene: -; clone size: -; J gene: TRBJ1-5; CDR3 DNA: TGTGCCAGTAGTATACTACAGGCTCAGCCCCAGCATTTT; CDR3 protein: CASSILQAQPQHF
V gene: TRBV4-3; D gene: TRBD1; clone size: -; J gene: TRBJ1-4; CDR3 DNA: TGCGCCAGCAGCCAGGGACAGGGATCTAATGAAAAACTGTTTTTT; CDR3 protein: CASSQGQGSNEKLFF
V gene: TRBV7-9; D gene: TRBD1; clone size: -; J gene: TRBJ1-6; CDR3 DNA: TGTGCCAGCAGCTTAGACAGGGGTACTAATTCACCCCTCCACTTT; CDR3 protein: CASSLDRGTNSPLHF
V gene: TRBV6-1; D gene: -; clone size: few; J gene: TRBJ2-2; CDR3 DNA: TGTGCCAGCAGTCTATCAGGGAACACCGGGGAGCTGTTTTTT; CDR3 protein: CASSLSGNTGELFF
V gene: TRBV9; D gene: -; clone size: once; J gene: TRBJ2-7; CDR3 DNA: TGTGCCAGCAGCGTATCCGGGACTCCACGGTACGAGCAGTACTTC; CDR3 protein: CASSVSGTPRYEQYF
V gene: TRBV27; D gene: TRBD1; clone size: -; J gene: TRBJ2-2; CDR3 DNA: TGTGCCAGCAGTTTTTTCGGGACAGCCAACACCGGGGAGCTGTTTTTT; CDR3 protein: CASSFFGTANTGELFF
V gene: TRBV6-1; D gene: TRBD1; clone size: few; J gene: TRBJ2-7; CDR3 DNA: TGTGCCAGCAGTGTTCAGGGGGCAGAGTACGAGCAGTACTTC; CDR3 protein: CASSVQGAEYEQYF
V gene: TRBV10-3; D gene: TRBD1; clone size: -; J gene: TRBJ2-5; CDR3 DNA: TGTGCCATCAGATTGACAGGGGACGAGACCCAGTACTTC; CDR3 protein: CAIRLTGDETQYF
V gene: TRBV4-3; D gene: -; clone size: -; J gene: TRBJ1-5; CDR3 DNA: TGCGCCAGCAGCCAAGAGACAGTTAATCAGCCCCAGCATTTT; CDR3 protein: CASSQETVNQPQHF
V gene: TRBV28; D gene: -; clone size: -; J gene: TRBJ2-1; CDR3 DNA: TGTGCCAGCAGTTCCAGGGAAAGTTGGCGTCAGCAGTTCTTC; CDR3 protein: CASSSRESWRQQFF
V gene: TRBV11-2; D gene: -; clone size: -; J gene: TRBJ2-7; CDR3 DNA: TGTGCCAGCAGCTTAGCCGGGAACTACTACGAGCAGTACTTC; CDR3 protein: CASSLAGNYYEQYF
V gene: TRBV2; D gene: -; clone size: few; J gene: TRBJ2-7; CDR3 DNA: TGTGCCAGCAGGGAGGGGAGATTCACGTCCTACGAGCAGTACTTC; CDR3 protein: CASREGRFTSYEQYF
V gene: TRBV18; D gene: -; clone size: -; J gene: TRBJ2-2; CDR3 DNA: TGTGCCAGCTCACCTCTATGGAGCGCCGGGGAGCTGTTTTTT; CDR3 protein: CASSPLWSAGELFF
V gene: TRBV6-9; D gene: TRBD1; clone size: -; J gene: TRBJ2-7; CDR3 DNA: TGTGCCAGCAGTTATCCGGGACAGGGGTGGGACGAGCAGTACTTC; CDR3 protein: CASSYPGQGWDEQYF
V gene: TRBV6-6; D gene: -; clone size: -; J gene: TRBJ2-3; CDR3 DNA: TGTGCCAGCAGTTACAGGCAGGGGACGAAAGATACGCAGTATTTT; CDR3 protein: CASSYRQGTKDTQYF
V gene: TRBV11-2; D gene: -; clone size: -; J gene: TRBJ2-7; CDR3 DNA: TGTGCCAGCAGGGTTGGAGGATTTAGCTCCTACGAGCAGTACTTC; CDR3 protein: CASRVGGFSSYEQYF
V gene: TRBV5-1; D gene: TRBD2; clone size: once; J gene: TRBJ2-3; CDR3 DNA: TGCGCCAGCAGTCCGCCTAGCGGGAGTGCAGATACGCAGTATTTT; CDR3 protein: CASSPPSGSADTQYF
V gene: TRBV28; D gene: -; clone size: -; J gene: TRBJ1-4; CDR3 DNA: TGTGCCAGCAGTTGCAGGGTACGGGAGAGTGAAAAACTGTTTTTT; CDR3 protein: CASSCRVRESEKLFF
V gene: TRBV4-2; D gene: TRBD2; clone size: -; J gene: TRBJ2-1; CDR3 DNA: TGTGCCAGCAGCCCTAGCGGGAGGGGAGACAATGAGCAGTTCTTC; CDR3 protein: CASSPSGRGDNEQFF
V gene: TRBV7-8; D gene: -; clone size: once; J gene: TRBJ1-6; CDR3 DNA: TGTGCCAGCAGCCTACAGGGAACTAATTCACCCCTCCACTTT; CDR3 protein: CASSLQGTNSPLHF
V gene: TRBV28; D gene: TRBD1; clone size: -; J gene: TRBJ2-2; CDR3 DNA: TGTGCCAGCAGCCGACAGGGGAACGGGGAGCTGTTTTTT; CDR3 protein: CASSRQGNGELFF
V gene: TRBV19; D gene: TRBD2; clone size: -; J gene: TRBJ2-7; CDR3 DNA: TGTGCCAGTAGTATAGACTCCGGGACTAGCGCCTACTACGAGCAGTACTTC; CDR3 protein: CASSIDSGTSAYYEQYF